These 8 T cell receptor beta chains were sequenced from one sample in a study of blood T cells in healthy people across ages. For the second PCR, which ran for about 7 to 11 cycles, a sample-barcoded 5' primer and a J-beta primer mix were used. From the 5' RACE reads, TCRdb called clonotypes with MiXCR, one entry per CDR3 protein. The sample includes about 780,000 distinct CDR3 sequences, less than 60% of them seen just once. Sequencing was performed on blood. All receptors come from an elderly man in good health.

The sample holds a few counts of this clonotype. This chain connects TRBV28 to TRBJ2-7, with 9 bases that match TRBD1. The ends lost 9 bases at V and 4 bases at J; junction bases unmatched: 7. Per the germline V gene, CDR1 is MDHEN and CDR2 is SYDVKM. CDR3 length: 13 residues. CDR3 nucleotide sequence: TGTGCCAGTAAGGGACAGGGATTATACGAGCAGTACTTC. This sequence encodes CASKGQGLYEQYF.

The rearrangement uses TRBV5-5 and TRBJ2-1; 7 positions match TRBD2. In germline, CDR1 is SGHKS, CDR2 YYEKEE (reference sequence). V gave up 4 bases and J gave up 12 bases; unmatched junction bases: 16. This CDR3 has 15 residues. CDR3 sequence: CASSPSLAEPKRQFF. The CDR3 bases are TGTGCCAGCAGCCCAAGTCTAGCGGAACCCAAACGGCAGTTCTTC.

This clonotype was observed a handful of times. The rearrangement joins TRBV5-1 to TRBJ2-1, with 7 positions matching TRBD2. The CDR3 is 14 residues long. Trimming at V came to 5 bases and at J to 6 bases, leaving 8 bases not matched to a gene. Germline lookup yields CDR1 SGHRS and CDR2 YFSETQ. For the CDR3, the DNA is TGCGCCAGCAGGGCGAGCGGGGAATTCAATGAGCAGTTCTTC. It encodes CASRASGEFNEQFF.

This clonotype was seen only once. This could be a read error, since a much larger clone is one nucleotide away. The chain joins TRBV7-2 to TRBJ2-7; 8 nucleotides line up with TRBD2. The CDR3 loop spans 12 amino acids. Germline V gene data show CDR1 as SGHTA and CDR2 as FQGNSA. CDR3 nucleotide sequence: TGTGCCAACAGCGGGAGCGTAGACGAGCAGTACTTC. This sequence encodes CANSGSVDEQYF.

The chain links TRBV12-3 or TRBV12-4 to TRBJ1-5, with 10 nucleotides matching TRBD1. V lost 6 bases, J lost 6 bases, and 8 bases stayed unmatched. This CDR3 region has 15 residues. CDR3 sequence reads: CASSQGQGPGQPQHF. As DNA, the CDR3 is TGTGCCAGCAGCCAGGGACAGGGGCCGGGTCAGCCCCAGCATTTT.

In its sample, this clonotype was seen a few times. The V and J genes are TRBV7-2 and TRBJ2-5; 7 bases align to TRBD1. CDR1 and CDR2 (germline): SGHTA, FQGNSA. The CDR3 runs to 15 residues. Unmatched junction bases numbered 3, after V lost 1 base and J lost 1 base. In DNA form, the CDR3 reads TGTGCCAGCAGCTTAGTTGACAGGGCCCAAGAGACCCAGTACTTC. Protein: CASSLVDRAQETQYF.

Only a few counts were recorded for this clonotype. V and J are TRBV24-1 and TRBJ2-1; TRBD2 agrees at 8 bases. Per germline, CDR1 KGHDR and CDR2 SFDVKD. The CDR3 length is 18 residues. Trimming took 2 bases from V and 4 from J; bases not matched to a gene: 12. The CDR3 region is CATSDSVKAGGLYNEQFF. In nucleotides, the CDR3 is TGTGCCACCAGTGATTCCGTCAAGGCGGGAGGACTGTACAATGAGCAGTTCTTC.

The genes are TRBV12-3 or TRBV12-4 and TRBJ2-3, with 8 bases aligning to TRBD2. The CDR3 runs to 15 residues. Trimming at V came to 0 bases and at J to 4 bases, leaving 3 bases not matched to a gene. This CDR3 reads CASSLALAVADTQYF. The CDR3 DNA reads TGTGCCAGCAGTTTAGCACTAGCGGTCGCAGATACGCAGTATTTT.